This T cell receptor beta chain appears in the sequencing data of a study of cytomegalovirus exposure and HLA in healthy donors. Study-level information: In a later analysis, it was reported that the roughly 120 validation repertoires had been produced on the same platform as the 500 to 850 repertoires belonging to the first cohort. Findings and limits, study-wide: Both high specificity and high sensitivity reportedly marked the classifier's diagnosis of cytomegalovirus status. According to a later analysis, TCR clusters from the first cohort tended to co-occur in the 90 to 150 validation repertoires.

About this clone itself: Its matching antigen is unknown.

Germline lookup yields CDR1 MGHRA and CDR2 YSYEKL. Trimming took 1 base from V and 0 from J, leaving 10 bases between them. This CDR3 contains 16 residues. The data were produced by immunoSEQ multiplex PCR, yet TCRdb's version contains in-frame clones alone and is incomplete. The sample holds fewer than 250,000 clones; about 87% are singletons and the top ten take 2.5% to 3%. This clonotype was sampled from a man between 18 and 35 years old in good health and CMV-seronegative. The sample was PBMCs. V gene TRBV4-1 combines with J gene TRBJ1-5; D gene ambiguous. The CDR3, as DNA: TGCGCCAGCAGCCAAGTCGGCGGGTATAGCAATCAGCCCCAGCATTTT. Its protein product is CASSQVGGYSNQPQHF.